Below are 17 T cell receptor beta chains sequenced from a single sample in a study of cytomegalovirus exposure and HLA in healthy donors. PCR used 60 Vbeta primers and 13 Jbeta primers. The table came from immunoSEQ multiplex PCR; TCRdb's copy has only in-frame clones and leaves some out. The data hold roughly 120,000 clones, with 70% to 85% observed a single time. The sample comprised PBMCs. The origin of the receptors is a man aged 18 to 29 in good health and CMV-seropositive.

CDR3: CASSEARQSTGELFF. The CDR3 nucleotides are TGTGCCAGCAGTGAAGCCCGACAGAGCACCGGGGAGCTGTTTTTT. The V gene is TRBV2, the J gene TRBJ2-2; a possible D gene is TRBD1 (5 bases). Per the germline V gene, CDR1 is SNHLY and CDR2 is FYNNEI. Trimming cost V 0 bases and J 4 bases, with 9 bases left between them. The CDR3 runs to 15 residues. The full variable domain, rest sourced from reference TRBV2 and TRBJ2-2, is EPEVTQTPSHQVTQMGQEVILRCVPISNHLYFYWYRQILGQKVEFLVSFYNNEISEKSEIFDDQFSVERPDGSNFTLKIRSTKLEDSAMYFCASSEARQSTGELFFGEGSRLTVL.

The CDR3 loop is CASSPSLTSGGGTQYF. As DNA, the CDR3 is TGTGCCAGCAGTCCCTCGTTGACTAGCGGGGGGGGTACGCAGTATTTT. The chain couples TRBV27 to TRBJ2-3, with 14 bases aligning to TRBD2. The CDR3 has 16 residues. Trimming at V came to 5 bases and at J to 8 bases, leaving 9 bases not matched to a gene. Germline assignment: CDR1 MNHEY and CDR2 SMNVEV (reference sequence).

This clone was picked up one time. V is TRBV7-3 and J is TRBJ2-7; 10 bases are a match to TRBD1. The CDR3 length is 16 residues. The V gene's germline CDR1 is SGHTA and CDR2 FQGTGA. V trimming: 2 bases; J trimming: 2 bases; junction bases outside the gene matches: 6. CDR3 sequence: CASSLAGTGAAYEQYF. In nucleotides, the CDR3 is TGTGCCAGCAGCTTAGCTGGGACAGGGGCAGCCTACGAGCAGTACTTC.

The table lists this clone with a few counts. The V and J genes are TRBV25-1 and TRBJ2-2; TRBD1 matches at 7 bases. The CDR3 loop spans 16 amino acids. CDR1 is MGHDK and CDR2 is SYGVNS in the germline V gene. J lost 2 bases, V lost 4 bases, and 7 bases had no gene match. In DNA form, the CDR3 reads TGTGCCAGCAGTGCTACAACAGGGGACAACACCGGGGAGCTGTTTTTT. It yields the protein CASSATTGDNTGELFF.

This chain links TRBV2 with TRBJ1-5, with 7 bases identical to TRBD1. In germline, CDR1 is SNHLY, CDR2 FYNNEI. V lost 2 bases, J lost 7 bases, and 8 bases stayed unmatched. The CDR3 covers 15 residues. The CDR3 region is CASSESAGGEQPQHF. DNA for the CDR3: TGTGCCAGCAGTGAATCGGCAGGGGGAGAACAGCCCCAGCATTTT.

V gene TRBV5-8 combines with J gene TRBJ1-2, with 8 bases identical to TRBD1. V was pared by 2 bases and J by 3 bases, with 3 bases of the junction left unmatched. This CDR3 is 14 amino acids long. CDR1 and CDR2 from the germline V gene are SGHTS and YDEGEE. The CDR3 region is CASSFTGGHYGYTF. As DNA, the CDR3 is TGTGCCAGCAGCTTCACAGGGGGGCACTATGGCTACACCTTC.

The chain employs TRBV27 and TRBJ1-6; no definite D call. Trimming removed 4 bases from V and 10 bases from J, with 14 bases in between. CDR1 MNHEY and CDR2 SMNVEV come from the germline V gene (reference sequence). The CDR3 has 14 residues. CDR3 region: CASSYYPEGSPLHF. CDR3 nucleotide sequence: TGTGCCAGCAGTTATTACCCGGAGGGCTCACCCCTCCACTTT.

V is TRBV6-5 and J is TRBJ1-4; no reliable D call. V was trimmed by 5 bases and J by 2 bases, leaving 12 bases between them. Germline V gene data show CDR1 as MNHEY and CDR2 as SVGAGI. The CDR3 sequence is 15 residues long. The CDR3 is CASSGLRGTNEKLFF. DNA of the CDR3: TGTGCCAGCAGTGGACTCAGAGGGACTAATGAAAAACTGTTTTTT.

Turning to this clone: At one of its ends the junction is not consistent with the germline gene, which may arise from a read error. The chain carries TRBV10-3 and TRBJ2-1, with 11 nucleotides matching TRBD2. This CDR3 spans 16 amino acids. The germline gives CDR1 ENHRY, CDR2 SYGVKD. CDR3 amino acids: CATSDRGLAEYNEQFF. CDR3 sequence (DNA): TGTGCCACCAGTGATCGGGGACTAGCGGAATACAATGAGCAGTTCTTC.

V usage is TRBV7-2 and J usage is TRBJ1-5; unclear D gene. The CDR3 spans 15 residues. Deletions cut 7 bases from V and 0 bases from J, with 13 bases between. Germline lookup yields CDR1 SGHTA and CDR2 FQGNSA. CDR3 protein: CASKEGEYSNQPQHF. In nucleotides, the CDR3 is TGTGCCAGCAAGGAGGGCGAATATAGCAATCAGCCCCAGCATTTT.

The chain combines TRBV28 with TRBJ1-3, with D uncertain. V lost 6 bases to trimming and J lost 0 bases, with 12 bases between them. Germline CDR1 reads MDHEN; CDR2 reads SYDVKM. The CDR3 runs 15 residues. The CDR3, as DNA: TGTGCCAGCAGCCTCAGGAGGAGCTCTGGAAACACCATATATTTT. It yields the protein CASSLRRSSGNTIYF.

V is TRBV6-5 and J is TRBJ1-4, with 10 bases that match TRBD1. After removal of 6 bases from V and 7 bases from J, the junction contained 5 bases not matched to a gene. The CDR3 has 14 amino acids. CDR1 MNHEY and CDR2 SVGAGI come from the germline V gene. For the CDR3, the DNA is TGTGCCAGCAGGGGGACAGGGGAGGTTGAAAAACTGTTTTTT. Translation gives CASRGTGEVEKLFF.

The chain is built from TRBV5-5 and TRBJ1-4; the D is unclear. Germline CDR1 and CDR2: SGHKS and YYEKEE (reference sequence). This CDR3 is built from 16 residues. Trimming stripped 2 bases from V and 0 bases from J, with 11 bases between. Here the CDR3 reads CASSFGGTATNEKLFF. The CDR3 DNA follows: TGTGCCAGCAGCTTCGGCGGAACCGCAACTAATGAAAAACTGTTTTTT.

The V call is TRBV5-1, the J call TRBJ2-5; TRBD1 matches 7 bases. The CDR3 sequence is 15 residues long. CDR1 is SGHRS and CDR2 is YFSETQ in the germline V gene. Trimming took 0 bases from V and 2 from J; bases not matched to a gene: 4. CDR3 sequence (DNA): TGCGCCAGCAGCTTGGCGGCAGGGGGTCAAGAGACCCAGTACTTC. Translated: CASSLAAGGQETQYF.

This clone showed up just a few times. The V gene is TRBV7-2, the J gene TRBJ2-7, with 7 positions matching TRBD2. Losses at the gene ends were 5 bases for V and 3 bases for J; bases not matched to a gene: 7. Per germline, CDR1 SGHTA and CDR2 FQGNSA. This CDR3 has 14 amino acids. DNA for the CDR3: TGTGCCAGCAGCCGGTGGGGGGAGGGCTACGAGCAGTACTTC. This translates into CASSRWGEGYEQYF.

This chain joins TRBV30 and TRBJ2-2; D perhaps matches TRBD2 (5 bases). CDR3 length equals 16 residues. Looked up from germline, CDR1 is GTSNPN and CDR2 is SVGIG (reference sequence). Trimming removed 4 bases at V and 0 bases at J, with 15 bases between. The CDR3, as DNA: TGTGCCTGGAACCGAGGGTCGTTCGCGAACACCGGGGAGCTGTTTTTT. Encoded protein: CAWNRGSFANTGELFF.

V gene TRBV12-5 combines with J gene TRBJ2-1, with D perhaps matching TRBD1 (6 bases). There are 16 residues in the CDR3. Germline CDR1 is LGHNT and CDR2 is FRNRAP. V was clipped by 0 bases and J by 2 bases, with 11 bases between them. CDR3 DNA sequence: TGTGCTAGTGGTTTGGTAGTAGGGGGAGCCTACAATGAGCAGTTCTTC. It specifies CASGLVVGGAYNEQFF.